This T cell receptor (beta chain) originates from a study of T cells in localized non-small cell lung cancer. Whole-study results and caveats: Higher adjacent-lung clonality was associated with shorter survival. Uninvolved adjacent lung showed peak T cell clonality, exceeding tumor. The tumor had only one region sequenced, so heterogeneity remains possible. The study detected a median roughly 56 of the top 100 tumor clones in adjacent lung.

Comments on this clone: What it binds is not known.

Using immunoSEQ multiplex PCR, the repertoire was profiled, and TCRdb retains in-frame clones only, with some absent. The sample shows about 59,000 clones, approximately 91% of them seen only once. CDR3 length: 15 residues. Germline loops: CDR1 SGDLS, CDR2 YYNGEE. Trimming left V 4 bases short and J 2 bases short, with 13 bases between. The sequencing used peripheral blood, collected before any cancer treatment. The clonotype was recovered from a man aged 40 to 75 with stage I lung adenocarcinoma. V and J are TRBV9 and TRBJ2-1; D is possibly TRBD2 (6 bases). The CDR3: CASSPRAGTYNEQFF. CDR3 coding DNA: TGTGCCAGCAGCCCCCGGGCGGGGACCTACAATGAGCAGTTCTTC. Using reference TRBV9 and TRBJ2-1 for the parts outside the CDR3, the full variable domain is DSGVTQTPKHLITATGQRVTLRCSPRSGDLSVYWYQQSLDQGLQFLIQYYNGEERAKGNILERFSAQQFPDLHSELNLSSLELGDSALYFCASSPRAGTYNEQFFGPGTRLTVL.